A selection of T cell receptor beta chains follows, all from one sample in a study of CD8+CD57+ T cells in acquired aplastic anemia. TCRdb fed the reads into MiXCR, producing one record per CDR3 protein. This table has 150,000 to 200,000 distinct CDR3 sequences, less than 50% appearing once. Sequenced material: sorted CD4+, CD8+, or CD8+CD57+ T cells (not recorded which) from PBMCs. All receptors come from a human donor with aplastic anemia. Both conserved end residues are trimmed from each CDR3. The order of the fields is V gene, D gene, J gene, CDR3 protein. A D gene is named only where the DNA matches it firmly.

V: TRBV25-1; D: TRBD1; J: TRBJ2-1; CDR3: ASSEGQANEQF
V: TRBV7-9; D: -; J: TRBJ1-1; CDR3: ASSLGWQGKMNTEAF
V: TRBV5-5; D: -; J: TRBJ2-2; CDR3: ASSLEGGYNTGELF
V: TRBV20-1; D: -; J: TRBJ1-5; CDR3: SASQPQH
V: TRBV5-4; D: TRBD1; J: TRBJ2-7; CDR3: ASSLAGQGAYEQY
V: TRBV25-1; D: TRBD1; J: TRBJ2-2; CDR3: ASSGDRGQGDEELF
V: TRBV15; D: -; J: TRBJ2-2; CDR3: ATSTLTVDTGELF
V: TRBV24-1; D: -; J: TRBJ2-3; CDR3: ATSDYLGDTQY
V: TRBV10-3; D: TRBD1; J: TRBJ2-1; CDR3: AISEDRDPPNSYNEQF
V: TRBV2; D: -; J: TRBJ1-1; CDR3: ASNRNTMNTEAF
V: TRBV9; D: TRBD1; J: TRBJ2-7; CDR3: ASSLGVLDRLIDEQY
V: TRBV25-1; D: TRBD2; J: TRBJ2-2; CDR3: ASSGSTSGTGELF
V: TRBV7-9; D: -; J: TRBJ1-1; CDR3: ASSFTEAF
V: TRBV7-9; D: -; J: TRBJ2-7; CDR3: ASSSDIQEQY